The 7 T cell receptor beta chains listed next were all sequenced from one sample in a study of T cells in Graves' hyperthyroidism and ophthalmopathy. RNA transcripts served as the template for amplifying TCR beta CDR3 regions. Using the HTBI primer set, a first-round RT-PCR was run on the TCR CDR3. One entry per CDR3 protein results from TCRdb running MiXCR on the multiplex PCR reads. The data hold around 250,000 distinct CDR3 sequences, with roughly 15% observed a single time. Sequencing was done on a sample of blood. The receptors stem from a woman aged 40 to 49 with Graves' hyperthyroidism that later progressed to Graves' ophthalmopathy.

This clonotype was observed at least ten times. The chain employs TRBV7-3 and TRBJ2-1; D perhaps matches TRBD2 (5 bases). CDR1 is SGHTA, CDR2 FQGTGA, per germline. The CDR3 is 14 amino acids. V lost 5 bases and J 2 bases, leaving 10 bases between the germline ends. CDR3 sequence reads: CASSAGAAYNEQFF. The CDR3 DNA reads TGTGCCAGCAGCGCAGGAGCGGCCTACAATGAGCAGTTCTTC.

This clonotype was counted ten times or more. The chain joins TRBV12-3 or TRBV12-4 to TRBJ2-7; 7 positions agree with TRBD1. This CDR3 comprises 15 residues. Unmatched junction bases numbered 8, after V lost 6 bases and J lost 0 bases. CDR3 nucleotides: TGTGCCAGCAGCCGGGGACAGAGTACCTCCTACGAGCAGTACTTC. This gives the protein CASSRGQSTSYEQYF.

This clonotype has a handful of counts. J is TRBJ2-1 and V is TRBV29-1, with 8 bases identical to TRBD1. The CDR3 has 18 amino acids. The V gene's germline CDR1 is SQVTM and CDR2 ANQGSEA. The J segment lost 6 bases and the V segment lost 2 bases, leaving 18 bases of the junction unmatched. As DNA, the CDR3 is TGCAGCGTTGAACCCCCTAGGGCCCGGGACAGGTTATTCAATGAGCAGTTCTTC. Translation gives CSVEPPRARDRLFNEQFF.

This clonotype was recorded at least ten times. V gene TRBV3-1 combines with J gene TRBJ2-7, with 7 bases matching TRBD2. Germline V lookup: CDR1 LGHDT, CDR2 YNNKEL (reference sequence). V shed 6 bases and J 7 bases; nucleotides not matched to a gene: 9. The CDR3 contains 13 residues. The CDR3 bases are TGTGCCAGCAGTCACAGGCCCGGGAGGGAGCAGTACTTC. It codes for CASSHRPGREQYF.

This clonotype has a count of ten or more. The V call is TRBV18, the J call TRBJ2-1; D ambiguous. The CDR3 has 12 amino acids. Germline V gene lookup returns CDR1 KGHSH and CDR2 LQKENI. With 6 bases removed from V and 7 bases from J, the gap between germline ends came to 10 bases. As DNA, the CDR3 is TGTGCCAGCTCTTTCGCGTGGAATGAGCAGTTCTTC. This encodes CASSFAWNEQFF.

This chain links TRBV6-2 or TRBV6-3 with TRBJ2-2; D possibly corresponds to TRBD2 (6 bases). The CDR3 extends over 14 amino acids. V was pared by 7 bases and J by 4 bases, with 13 bases between. Germline CDR1 MNHEY, CDR2 SVGEGT. The CDR3 spells CASNQGGFTGELFF. The CDR3, as DNA: TGTGCCAGCAATCAGGGAGGTTTCACCGGGGAGCTGTTTTTT.

This clonotype was recorded at least ten times. The chain couples TRBV3-1 to TRBJ2-7, with 12 bases that match TRBD2. From germline, CDR1 is LGHDT and CDR2 YNNKEL (reference sequence). The J segment lost 4 bases and the V segment lost 2 bases, leaving 9 bases of the junction unmatched. The CDR3 contains 17 residues. The CDR3 is CASSQLSWLAGGYEQYF. The CDR3 DNA follows: TGTGCCAGCAGCCAACTCTCCTGGCTAGCGGGAGGGTACGAGCAGTACTTC.